This paragraph reports one T cell receptor (beta chain). Antigen: not known. Extracted RNA was reverse transcribed, and the resulting cDNA served as sequencing template. Method: immunoSEQ multiplex PCR; TCRdb's copy keeps in-frame clones and lacks some. The sample consists of 65,000 to 95,000 clones, about 51% of them appearing once. This sample is drawn from a study of CD8+ T cells in alopecia areata. Study-level results: Scalp lesions, especially in alopecia totalis/universalis, had higher clonality than normal scalp.

J lost 0 bases, V lost 2 bases, and 2 bases had no gene match. The CDR3 consists of 15 residues. Germline CDR1 GTSNPN, CDR2 SVGIG (reference sequence). Sequenced sample: NKG2D-high CD8+ T cells sorted from blood. The chain carries TRBV30 and TRBJ2-3, with 10 nucleotides matching TRBD2. The TCR comes from a human donor with alopecia areata. CDR3 protein: CAWSRTSGSTDTQYF. The CDR3 nucleotides read TGTGCCTGGAGTCGGACTAGCGGTAGCACAGATACGCAGTATTTT.